These 18 T cell receptor beta chains originate from one sample sequenced in a study of blood T cell repertoires in COVID-19. Produced via immunoSEQ multiplex PCR; TCRdb's table is partial and in-frame only. The table shows over 75,000 clones, with roughly 89% occurring only once. The sample was peripheral blood. These receptor sequences come from an elderly woman with active COVID-19.

CDR3: CASSPSPGQVQNTEAFF. The CDR3 DNA reads TGTGCCAGCAGCCCATCCCCGGGACAGGTACAGAACACTGAAGCTTTCTTT. The chain links TRBV5-5 to TRBJ1-1; 8 nucleotides line up with TRBD1. From germline, CDR1 is SGHKS and CDR2 YYEKEE (reference sequence). This CDR3 has 17 amino acids. The V and J ends lost 4 bases and 1 base, in that order; junction bases with no gene match: 12.

The rearrangement uses TRBV18 and TRBJ2-3; 8 nucleotides match TRBD1. Germline trimming cut 4 bases from V and 6 bases from J; bases unmatched to any gene: 3. This CDR3 has 13 amino acids. Germline V lookup: CDR1 KGHSH, CDR2 LQKENI. CDR3 residues: CASSLDRVDTQYF. CDR3 DNA sequence: TGTGCCAGCTCACTGGACAGGGTGGATACGCAGTATTTT.

The chain joins TRBV7-2 to TRBJ1-5; D is perhaps TRBD1 (6 bases). V was trimmed by 1 base and J by 5 bases, leaving 6 bases between them. CDR1 and CDR2 from the germline V gene are SGHTA and FQGNSA. The CDR3 is 13 amino acids. The CDR3 DNA follows: TGTGCCAGCAGCTTAGGACAGGATCAGCCCCAGCATTTT. This translates into CASSLGQDQPQHF. Variable domain in full (rest from reference TRBV7-2 and TRBJ1-5): GAGVSQSPSNKVTEKGKDVELRCDPISGHTALYWYRQSLGQGLEFLIYFQGNSAPDKSGLPSDRFSAERTGGSVSTLTIQRTQQEDSAVYLCASSLGQDQPQHFGDGTRLSIL.

V usage is TRBV28 and J usage is TRBJ2-3, with 10 bases fitting TRBD2. This CDR3 contains 16 residues. V lost 6 bases, J lost 3 bases, and 9 bases stayed unmatched. The germline CDR1 and CDR2 sequences are MDHEN and SYDVKM. CDR3 DNA: TGTGCCAGCAGCCATAGGGTAGCGGGAGGAACAGATACGCAGTATTTT. Encoded protein: CASSHRVAGGTDTQYF.

This sequence joins TRBV7-9 and TRBJ1-2, with 7 bases matching TRBD1. The germline V gene has CDR1 SEHNR and CDR2 FQNEAQ (reference sequence). The junction had 1 base not matched to a gene; V was cut back by 0 bases and J by 3 bases. The CDR3 totals 14 residues. In nucleotides, the CDR3 is TGTGCCAGCAGCTTAGCCGGGACAGACTATGGCTACACCTTC. The encoded protein is CASSLAGTDYGYTF.

The chain combines TRBV6-2 or TRBV6-3 with TRBJ1-4; TRBD1 aligns across 9 bases. The V and J ends lost 0 bases and 8 bases, in that order; junction bases with no gene match: 7. CDR1 and CDR2 from the germline V gene are MNHEY and SVGEGT. The CDR3 loop spans 16 amino acids. The chain's CDR3 is CASSYSRDREEEKLFF. In nucleotides, the CDR3 is TGTGCCAGCAGTTACTCGCGGGACAGGGAGGAAGAAAAACTGTTTTTT.

A single count supports this clone. The V and J genes are TRBV7-2 and TRBJ2-5; D possibly corresponds to TRBD2 (6 bases). Germline assignment: CDR1 SGHTA and CDR2 FQGNSA. The CDR3 has 13 residues. The germline V and J ends were trimmed by 5 bases and 7 bases, with 14 bases remaining between them. CDR3 sequence (DNA): TGTGCCAGCAGCCCCGCAACCGGGGGGACCCAGTACTTC. Amino acid sequence: CASSPATGGTQYF.

This rearrangement joins TRBV29-1 to TRBJ2-2; 8 bases agree with TRBD1. The CDR3 is 15 amino acids. Trimming removed 7 bases from V and 6 bases from J; junction bases left unmatched: 13. Germline values: CDR1 SQVTM, CDR2 ANQGSEA. The CDR3 region is CSAGWTGLGAGELFF. The CDR3, as DNA: TGCAGCGCCGGCTGGACAGGGTTGGGAGCCGGGGAGCTGTTTTTT.

The V call is TRBV6-2 or TRBV6-3, the J call TRBJ2-3; 10 positions match TRBD2. V dropped 2 bases and J dropped 5; count of bases not matched to a gene: 10. CDR3 length: 17 residues. CDR1 is MNHEY and CDR2 is SVGEGT in the germline V gene. CDR3 amino acids: CASSYHSLSSGRDTQYF. For the CDR3, the DNA is TGTGCCAGCAGTTACCATAGTCTATCTAGCGGGAGAGATACGCAGTATTTT.

This clone was picked up one time. The chain is built from TRBV18 and TRBJ2-1; 7 bases map to TRBD1. The CDR3 runs to 15 residues. Trimming cost V 6 bases and J 8 bases; bases outside gene matches: 13. From germline, CDR1 is KGHSH and CDR2 LQKENI. This chain's CDR3 is CASSPLLGQGDEQFF. CDR3 sequence (DNA): TGTGCCAGCTCTCCCCTGTTGGGGCAGGGGGATGAGCAGTTCTTC.

This clone has only a few counts. The same CDR3 can be traced to other DNA sequences in this sample. The gene calls are TRBV27 and TRBJ1-2; 7 bases map to TRBD1. CDR1 MNHEY and CDR2 SMNVEV come from the germline V gene (reference sequence). The ends lost 4 bases at V and 5 bases at J; junction bases unmatched: 4. This CDR3 has 13 residues. This CDR3 reads CASSSTGRYGYTF. For the CDR3, the DNA is TGTGCCAGCAGTTCGACAGGGAGATATGGCTACACCTTC.

The rearrangement links TRBV2 to TRBJ2-2; 11 positions match TRBD2. CDR3 length equals 15 residues. Germline-derived CDR1 and CDR2 are SNHLY and FYNNEI. Trimming at V came to 6 bases and at J to 8 bases, leaving 8 bases not matched to a gene. This CDR3 is CASRMGLAEGGELFF. CDR3 sequence (DNA): TGTGCCAGCAGGATGGGACTAGCGGAAGGAGGGGAGCTGTTTTTT.

The chain couples TRBV6-6 to TRBJ2-7; D remains unclear. This CDR3 is built from 13 residues. With 2 bases removed from V and 3 bases from J, the gap between germline ends came to 8 bases. Germline V CDR1 and CDR2: MNHNY, SVGAGI (reference sequence). The CDR3 DNA follows: TGTGCCAGCAGTTACCTCACTAACTACGAGCAGTACTTC. Translating gives CASSYLTNYEQYF.

The chain employs TRBV6-5 and TRBJ2-6; possibly TRBD1 for D (6 bases). The germline gives CDR1 MNHEY, CDR2 SVGAGI. The V and J ends lost 6 bases and 4 bases respectively, with 13 bases between them. The CDR3 runs 15 residues. This CDR3 is CASRSQGLGANVLTF. The CDR3 DNA follows: TGTGCCAGCAGATCACAGGGCCTCGGGGCCAACGTCCTGACTTTC.

This clone appeared once. The gene calls are TRBV10-1 and TRBJ2-2; 7 bases fit TRBD2. The CDR3 totals 19 residues. V dropped 0 bases and J dropped 2; count of bases not matched to a gene: 12. The germline V gene encodes CDR1 WNHNN and CDR2 SYGVQD (reference sequence). CDR3: CASSESRDGRFCNTGELFF. In DNA form, the CDR3 reads TGCGCCAGCAGTGAGTCGCGTGACGGGAGGTTTTGTAACACCGGGGAGCTGTTTTTT.

The chain joins TRBV11-2 to TRBJ1-5; D is ambiguous. The CDR3 consists of 13 residues. Trimming cost V 3 bases and J 5 bases, with 8 bases left between them. Germline lookup yields CDR1 SGHAT and CDR2 FQNNGV. The CDR3 DNA follows: TGTGCCAGCAGCTTCGGCGGAGATCAGCCCCAGCATTTT. It translates to CASSFGGDQPQHF.

Comments on this clone: Other nucleotide sequences from this sample produce the same CDR3. The CDR3 DNA follows: TGCAGTGCTTCGTTTTTGGAGACCCAGTACTTC. Its translation: CSASFLETQYF. V is TRBV20-1 and J is TRBJ2-5; D is uncertain. This CDR3 is 11 amino acids long. Germline V gene sequence: CDR1 DFQATT, CDR2 SNEGSKA (reference sequence). The V and J ends lost 5 bases and 5 bases respectively, with 9 bases between them.

This clone appeared a single time. The chain joins TRBV5-4 to TRBJ2-2, with 11 bases fitting TRBD2. The CDR3 is 18 residues long. Trimming cost V 3 bases and J 2 bases; bases outside gene matches: 9. The germline CDR1 and CDR2 sequences are SGHNT and YYREEE (reference sequence). CDR3: CASSSRTGLAENTGELFF. The CDR3 DNA sequence: TGTGCCAGCAGCTCAAGAACGGGACTAGCGGAAAACACCGGGGAGCTGTTTTTT.